This T cell receptor (beta chain) was sequenced during a study of shared clonotypes between healthy human individuals. Study-level results: Generation probabilities of non-shared clonotypes were lower (relative to those shared by all four donors). The study generally estimated greater richness for naive than memory subsets.

A word on this clone: Its matching antigen is unknown.

Within Nashville, Tennessee resided all donors, each a Caucasian adult. The data were produced by immunoSEQ multiplex PCR, yet TCRdb's version contains in-frame clones alone and is incomplete. The sample contains around 330,000 clones, around 74% of which appear only once. The CDR3 sequence is 13 residues long. CDR1 is SGHTA, CDR2 FQGTGA, per germline. Trimming removed 5 bases at V and 5 bases at J, with 12 bases between. The V and J genes are TRBV7-3 and TRBJ2-5; perhaps TRBD2 as D (6 bases). The receptor was derived from a man younger than 45 in good health. The sequencing sample was made of memory CD4+ T cells sorted from blood. Subset indicated: CD45RA-negative fraction. The CDR3 protein is CASSPGGEETQYF. In DNA form, the CDR3 reads TGTGCCAGCAGCCCCGGGGGAGAGGAGACCCAGTACTTC.